Included here is one T cell receptor beta chain sequence, with context. This sample is part of a study of tumor-infiltrating lymphocytes in oesophageal squamous cell carcinoma. TCRdb re-analysed the PCR reads in MiXCR, keeping a single row per CDR3 protein. The sample carries more than 9,500 distinct CDR3 sequences, roughly 54% recorded once. The V end lost 5 bases, the J end lost 6 bases, and 14 bases lay between the germline ends. This CDR3 has 13 residues. In germline, CDR1 is SGHNT, CDR2 YYREEE (reference sequence). J is TRBJ2-5 and V is TRBV5-4, with D tentatively TRBD1 (6 bases). The clonotype was recovered from a female donor with esophageal squamous cell carcinoma. The sequenced sample was esophageal tumor tissue. CDR3 loop: CASSLGRGKTQYF. CDR3 nucleotides: TGTGCCAGCAGTCTGGGCAGGGGAAAGACCCAGTACTTC. Full variable domain (remainder filled in from reference TRBV5-4 and TRBJ2-5): ETGVTQSPTHLIKTRGQQVTLRCSSQSGHNTVSWYQQALGQGPQFIFQYYREEENGRGNFPPRFSGLQFPNYSSELNVNALELDDSALYLCASSLGRGKTQYFGPGTRLLVL.